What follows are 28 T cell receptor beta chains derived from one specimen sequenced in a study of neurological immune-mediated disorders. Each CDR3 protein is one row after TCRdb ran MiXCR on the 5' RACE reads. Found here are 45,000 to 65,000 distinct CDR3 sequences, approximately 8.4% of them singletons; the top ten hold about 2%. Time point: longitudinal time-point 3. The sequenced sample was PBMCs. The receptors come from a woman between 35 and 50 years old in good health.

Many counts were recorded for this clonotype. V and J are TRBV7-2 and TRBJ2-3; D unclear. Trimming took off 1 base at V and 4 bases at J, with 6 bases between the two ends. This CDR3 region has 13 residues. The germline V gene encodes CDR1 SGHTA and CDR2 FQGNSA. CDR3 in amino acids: CASSLVGSDTQYF. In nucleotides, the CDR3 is TGTGCCAGCAGCTTAGTAGGGTCAGATACGCAGTATTTT.

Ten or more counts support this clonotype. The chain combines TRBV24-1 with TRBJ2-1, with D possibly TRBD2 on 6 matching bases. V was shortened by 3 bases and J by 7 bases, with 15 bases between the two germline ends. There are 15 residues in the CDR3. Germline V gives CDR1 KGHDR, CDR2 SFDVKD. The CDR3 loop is CATSDPASGGNEQFF. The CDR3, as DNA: TGTGCCACCAGTGATCCCGCAAGCGGAGGGAATGAGCAGTTCTTC.

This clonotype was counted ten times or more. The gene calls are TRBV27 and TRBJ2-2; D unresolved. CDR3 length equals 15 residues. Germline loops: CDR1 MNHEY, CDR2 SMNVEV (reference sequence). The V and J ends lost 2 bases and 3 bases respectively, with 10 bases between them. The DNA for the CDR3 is TGTGCCAGCAGTTTAAGTAGGGTCCACACCGGGGAGCTGTTTTTT. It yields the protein CASSLSRVHTGELFF.

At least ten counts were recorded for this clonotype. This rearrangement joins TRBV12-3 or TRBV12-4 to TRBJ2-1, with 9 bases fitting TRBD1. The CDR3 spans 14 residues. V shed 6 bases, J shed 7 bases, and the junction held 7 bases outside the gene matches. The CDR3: CASSHDRGWNEQFF. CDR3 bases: TGTGCCAGCAGCCACGACAGGGGGTGGAATGAGCAGTTCTTC.

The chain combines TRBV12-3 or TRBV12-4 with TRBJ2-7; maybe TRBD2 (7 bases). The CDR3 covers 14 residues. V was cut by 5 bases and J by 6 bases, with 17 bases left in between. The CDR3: CASSRGGRGVEQYF. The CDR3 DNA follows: TGTGCCAGCAGTAGGGGGGGCCGAGGGGTCGAGCAGTACTTC.

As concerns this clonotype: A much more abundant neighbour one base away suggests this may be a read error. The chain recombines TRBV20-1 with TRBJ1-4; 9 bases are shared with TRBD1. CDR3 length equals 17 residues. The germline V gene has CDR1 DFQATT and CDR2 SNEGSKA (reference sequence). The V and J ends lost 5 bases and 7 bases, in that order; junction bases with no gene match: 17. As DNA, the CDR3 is TGCAGTGCTCCCCTCGGACAGGGGTCGCCGGGTGCTGAAAAACTGTTTTTT. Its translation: CSAPLGQGSPGAEKLFF.

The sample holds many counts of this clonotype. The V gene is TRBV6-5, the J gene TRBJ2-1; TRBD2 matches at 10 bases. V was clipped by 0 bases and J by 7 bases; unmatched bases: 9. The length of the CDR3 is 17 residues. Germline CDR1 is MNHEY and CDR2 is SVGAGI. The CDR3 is CASSYSLAGAPRNEQFF. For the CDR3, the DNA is TGTGCCAGCAGTTACTCTCTAGCGGGAGCCCCACGAAATGAGCAGTTCTTC.

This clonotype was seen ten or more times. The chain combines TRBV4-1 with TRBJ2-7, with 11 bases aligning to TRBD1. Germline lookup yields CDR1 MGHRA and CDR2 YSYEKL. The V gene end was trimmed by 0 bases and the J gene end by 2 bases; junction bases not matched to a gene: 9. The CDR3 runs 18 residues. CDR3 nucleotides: TGCGCCAGCAGCCAAGATTGGGCCGGGACAGGGGGTGCCTACGAGCAGTACTTC. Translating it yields CASSQDWAGTGGAYEQYF.

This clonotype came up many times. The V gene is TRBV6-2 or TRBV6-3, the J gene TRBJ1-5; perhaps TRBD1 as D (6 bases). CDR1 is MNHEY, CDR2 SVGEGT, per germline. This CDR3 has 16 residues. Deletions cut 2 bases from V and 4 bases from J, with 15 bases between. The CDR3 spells CASSYRSGGGNQPQHF. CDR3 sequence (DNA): TGTGCCAGCAGTTACCGGTCGGGGGGCGGGAATCAGCCCCAGCATTTT.

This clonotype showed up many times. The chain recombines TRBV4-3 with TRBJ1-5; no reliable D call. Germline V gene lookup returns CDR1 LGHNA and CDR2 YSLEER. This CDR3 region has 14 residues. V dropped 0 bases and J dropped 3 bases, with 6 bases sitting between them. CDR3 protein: CASSQDPLNQPQHF. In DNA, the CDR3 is TGCGCCAGCAGCCAAGACCCCCTCAATCAGCCCCAGCATTTT.

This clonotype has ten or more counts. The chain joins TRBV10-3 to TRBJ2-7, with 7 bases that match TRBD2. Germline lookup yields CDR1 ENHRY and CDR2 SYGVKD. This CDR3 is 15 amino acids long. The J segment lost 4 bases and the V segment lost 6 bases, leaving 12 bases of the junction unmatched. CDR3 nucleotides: TGTGCCATCAGATTTGGGGGGGAAAAGGTGTACGAGCAGTACTTC. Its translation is CAIRFGGEKVYEQYF.

The CDR3 loop is CASSSRTRFPTFDYQFF. In nucleotides, the CDR3 is TGTGCCAGCAGTTCCCGGACTAGATTCCCGACCTTTGATTATCAGTTCTTC. V is TRBV12-3 or TRBV12-4 and J is TRBJ2-1; TRBD2 matches 7 bases. The CDR3 loop spans 17 amino acids. J lost 13 bases, V lost 4 bases, and 22 bases had no gene match.

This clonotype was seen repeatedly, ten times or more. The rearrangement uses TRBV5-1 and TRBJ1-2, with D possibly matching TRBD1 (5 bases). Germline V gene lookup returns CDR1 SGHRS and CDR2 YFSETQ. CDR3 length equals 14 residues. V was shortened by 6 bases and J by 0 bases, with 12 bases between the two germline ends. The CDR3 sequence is CASTREGTNYGYTF. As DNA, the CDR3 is TGCGCCAGCACCCGGGAGGGGACTAACTATGGCTACACCTTC.

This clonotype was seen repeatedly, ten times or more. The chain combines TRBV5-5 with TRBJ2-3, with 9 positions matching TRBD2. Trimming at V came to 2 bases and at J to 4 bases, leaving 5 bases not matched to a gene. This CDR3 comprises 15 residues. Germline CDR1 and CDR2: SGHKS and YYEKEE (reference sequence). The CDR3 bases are TGTGCCAGCAGCTTTTGGGAGCGGGAGGCAGATACGCAGTATTTT. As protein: CASSFWEREADTQYF. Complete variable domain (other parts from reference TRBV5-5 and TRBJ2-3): DAGVTQSPTHLIKTRGQQVTLRCSPISGHKSVSWYQQVLGQGPQFIFQYYEKEERGRGNFPDRFSARQFPNYSSELNVNALLLGDSALYLCASSFWEREADTQYFGPGTRLTVL.

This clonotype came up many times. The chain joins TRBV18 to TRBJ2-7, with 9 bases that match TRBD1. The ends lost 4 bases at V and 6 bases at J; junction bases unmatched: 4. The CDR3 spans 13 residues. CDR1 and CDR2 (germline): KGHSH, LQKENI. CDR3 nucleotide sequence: TGTGCCAGCTCACGGGACAGGGCGGGCGAGCAGTACTTC. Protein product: CASSRDRAGEQYF. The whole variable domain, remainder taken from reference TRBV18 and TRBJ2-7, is NAGVMQNPRHLVRRRGQEARLRCSPMKGHSHVYWYRQLPEEGLKFMVYLQKENIIDESGMPKERFSAEFPKEGPSILRIQQVVRGDSAAYFCASSRDRAGEQYFGPGTRLTVT.

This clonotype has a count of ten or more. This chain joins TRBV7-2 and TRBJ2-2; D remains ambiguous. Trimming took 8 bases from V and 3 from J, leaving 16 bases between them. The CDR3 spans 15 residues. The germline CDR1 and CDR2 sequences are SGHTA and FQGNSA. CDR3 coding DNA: TGTGCCAGCTCCCCGGGCCCCGCTGACACCGGGGAGCTGTTTTTT. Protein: CASSPGPADTGELFF.

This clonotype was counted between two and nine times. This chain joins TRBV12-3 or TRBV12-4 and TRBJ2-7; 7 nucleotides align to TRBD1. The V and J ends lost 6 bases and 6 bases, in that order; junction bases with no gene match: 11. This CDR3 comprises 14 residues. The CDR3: CASRRDSSATEQYF. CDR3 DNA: TGTGCCAGCAGGAGGGACAGCTCGGCGACCGAGCAGTACTTC.

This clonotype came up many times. CDR3 protein: CSARIDTQYF. In DNA form, the CDR3 reads TGCAGCGCCCGAATAGATACGCAGTATTTT. V and J are TRBV29-1 and TRBJ2-3; D is ambiguous. Trimming took off 7 bases at V and 5 bases at J, with 7 bases between the two ends. Germline values: CDR1 SQVTM, CDR2 ANQGSEA. The CDR3 covers 10 residues.

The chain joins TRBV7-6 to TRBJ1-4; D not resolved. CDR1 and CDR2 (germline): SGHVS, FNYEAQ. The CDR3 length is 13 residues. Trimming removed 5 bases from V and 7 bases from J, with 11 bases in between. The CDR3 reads CASSPLFGEKLFF. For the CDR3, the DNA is TGTGCCAGCAGCCCCCTTTTCGGTGAAAAACTGTTTTTT.

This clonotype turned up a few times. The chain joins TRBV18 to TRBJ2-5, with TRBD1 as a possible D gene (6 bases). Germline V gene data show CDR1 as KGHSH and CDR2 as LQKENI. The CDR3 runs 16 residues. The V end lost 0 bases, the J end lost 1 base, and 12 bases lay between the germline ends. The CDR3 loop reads CASSPPNRAFQETQYF. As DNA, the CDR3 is TGTGCCAGCTCACCACCGAACAGGGCTTTCCAAGAGACCCAGTACTTC.

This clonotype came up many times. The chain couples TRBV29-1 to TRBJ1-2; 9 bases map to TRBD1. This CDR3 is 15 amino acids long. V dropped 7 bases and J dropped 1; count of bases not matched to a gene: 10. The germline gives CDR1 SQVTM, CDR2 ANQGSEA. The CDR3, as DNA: TGCAGCGCCACGACTGGGACAGGGAATAACTATGGCTACACCTTC. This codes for CSATTGTGNNYGYTF.

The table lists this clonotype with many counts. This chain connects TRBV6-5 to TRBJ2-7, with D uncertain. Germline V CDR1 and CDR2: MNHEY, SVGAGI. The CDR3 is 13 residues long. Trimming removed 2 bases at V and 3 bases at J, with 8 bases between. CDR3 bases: TGTGCCAGCAGTTACAACAGATACTACGAGCAGTACTTC. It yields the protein CASSYNRYYEQYF.

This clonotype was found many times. CDR3 nucleotides: TGTGCCAGCAGTGAAAAGGGACAGGGTGTTTTGTACGAGCAGTACTTC. Amino acids: CASSEKGQGVLYEQYF. This chain joins TRBV2 and TRBJ2-7; 9 positions match TRBD1. V dropped 2 bases and J dropped 4; count of bases not matched to a gene: 9. The CDR3 is 16 residues long. From germline, CDR1 is SNHLY and CDR2 FYNNEI.

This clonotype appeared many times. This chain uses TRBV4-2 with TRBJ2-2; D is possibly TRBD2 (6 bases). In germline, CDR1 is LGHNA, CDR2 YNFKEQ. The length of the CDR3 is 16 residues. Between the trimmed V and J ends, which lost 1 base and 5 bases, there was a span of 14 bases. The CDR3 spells CASSQVDARGTGELFF. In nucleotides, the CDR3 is TGTGCCAGCAGCCAAGTCGACGCTCGGGGGACCGGGGAGCTGTTTTTT.

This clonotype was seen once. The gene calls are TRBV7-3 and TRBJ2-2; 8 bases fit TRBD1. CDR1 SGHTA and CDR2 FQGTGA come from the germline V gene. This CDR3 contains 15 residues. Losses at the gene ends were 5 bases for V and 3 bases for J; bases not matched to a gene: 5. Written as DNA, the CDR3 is TGTGCCAGCAGCCCCGTGACAGGGGACACCGGGGAGCTGTTTTTT. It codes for CASSPVTGDTGELFF.

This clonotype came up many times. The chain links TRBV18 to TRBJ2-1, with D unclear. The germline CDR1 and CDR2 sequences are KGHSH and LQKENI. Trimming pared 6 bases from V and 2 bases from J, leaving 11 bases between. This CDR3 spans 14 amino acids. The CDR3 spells CASSPPKPYNEQFF. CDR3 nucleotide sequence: TGTGCCAGCTCCCCCCCCAAGCCCTACAATGAGCAGTTCTTC.

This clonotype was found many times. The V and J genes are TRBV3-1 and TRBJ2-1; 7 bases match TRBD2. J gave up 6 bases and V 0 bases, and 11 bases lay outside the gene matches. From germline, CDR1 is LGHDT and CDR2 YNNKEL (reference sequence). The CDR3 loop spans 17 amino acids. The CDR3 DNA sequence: TGTGCCAGCAGCCAAGATAAGAGCGGGATGGTTCCCAATGAGCAGTTCTTC. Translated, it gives CASSQDKSGMVPNEQFF.

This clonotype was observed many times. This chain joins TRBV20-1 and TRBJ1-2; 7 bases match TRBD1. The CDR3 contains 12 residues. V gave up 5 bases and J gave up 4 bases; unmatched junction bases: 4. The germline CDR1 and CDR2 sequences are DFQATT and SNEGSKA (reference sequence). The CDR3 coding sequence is TGCAGTGCTGGGGACAGCCTCTATGGCTACACCTTC. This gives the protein CSAGDSLYGYTF.